The subject of this entry is one TCR beta chain. As yet, its antigen is unknown. The data originate from a study of cytomegalovirus exposure and HLA in healthy donors. Overall study results and limits: The study assumed roughly uniform donor sequencing depth for presence/absence analyses.

Amplification used 60 Vbeta primers and 13 Jbeta primers. Sequencing used immunoSEQ multiplex PCR; TCRdb keeps in-frame clones, though not all of them. The sample lists 200,000 or so clones, more than 70% occurring once. Deletions cut 5 bases from V and 3 bases from J, with 21 bases between. The CDR3 runs to 17 residues. Germline-derived CDR1 and CDR2 are PRHDT and FYEKMQ (reference sequence). Sequenced sample: PBMCs. The receptor's source is a boy younger than 18 in good health and CMV-seronegative. The chain carries TRBV13 and TRBJ2-3; TRBD2 might be the D (6 bases). DNA of the CDR3: TGTGCCAGCAGCGAAGCATTTAGCGGCCTGGGGACAGATACGCAGTATTTT. As protein: CASSEAFSGLGTDTQYF.